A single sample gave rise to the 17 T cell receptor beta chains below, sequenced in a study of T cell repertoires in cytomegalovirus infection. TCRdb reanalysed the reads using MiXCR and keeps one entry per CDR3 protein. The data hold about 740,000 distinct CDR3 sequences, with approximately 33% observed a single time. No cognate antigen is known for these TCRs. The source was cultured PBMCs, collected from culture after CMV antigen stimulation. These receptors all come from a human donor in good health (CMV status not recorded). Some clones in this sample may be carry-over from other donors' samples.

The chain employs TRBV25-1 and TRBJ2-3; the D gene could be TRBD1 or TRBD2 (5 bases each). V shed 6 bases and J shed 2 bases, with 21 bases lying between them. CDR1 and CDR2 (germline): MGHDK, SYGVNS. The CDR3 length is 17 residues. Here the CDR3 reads CASRSRWALGDTDTQYF. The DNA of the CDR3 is TGTGCCAGCAGGAGCCGTTGGGCTTTGGGGGACACAGATACGCAGTATTTT. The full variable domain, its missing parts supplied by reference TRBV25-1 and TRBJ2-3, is EADIYQTPRYLVIGTGKKITLECSQTMGHDKMYWYQQDPGMELHLIHYSYGVNSTEKGDLSSESTVSRIRTEHFPLTLESARPSHTSQYLCASRSRWALGDTDTQYFGPGTRLTVL.

DNA of the CDR3: TGTGCCAGCAGCTTTCCCTCGAATGAGCAGTTCTTC. This codes for CASSFPSNEQFF. This chain connects TRBV7-2 to TRBJ2-1; D gene unclear. The ends were cut back, 3 bases at V and 7 bases at J, with 7 bases in the middle. The CDR3 runs 12 residues. CDR1 and CDR2 (germline): SGHTA, FQGNSA.

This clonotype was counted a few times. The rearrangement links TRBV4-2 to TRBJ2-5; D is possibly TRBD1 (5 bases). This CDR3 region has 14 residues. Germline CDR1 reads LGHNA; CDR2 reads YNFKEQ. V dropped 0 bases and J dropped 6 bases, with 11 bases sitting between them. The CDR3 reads CASSQDKGWQTQYF. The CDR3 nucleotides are TGTGCCAGCAGCCAAGATAAGGGGTGGCAGACCCAGTACTTC.

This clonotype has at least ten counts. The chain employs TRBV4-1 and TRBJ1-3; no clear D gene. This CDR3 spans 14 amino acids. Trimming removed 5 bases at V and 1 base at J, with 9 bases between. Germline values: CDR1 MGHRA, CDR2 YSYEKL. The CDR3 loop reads CASSRGNSGNTIYF. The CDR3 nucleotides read TGCGCCAGCAGCAGAGGGAATTCTGGAAACACCATATATTTT.

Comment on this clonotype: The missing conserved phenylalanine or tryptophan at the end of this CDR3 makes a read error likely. For the CDR3, the DNA is TGTGCCAGCAGTAGGCGGGGAACCTCATACAATGAGCAGTTCTCC. Translation gives CASSRRGTSYNEQFS. V and J are TRBV27 and TRBJ2-1; possibly TRBD2 for D (6 bases). The CDR3 spans 15 residues. V was clipped by 5 bases and J by 4 bases, with 15 bases between them. Germline V gene data show CDR1 as MNHEY and CDR2 as SMNVEV (reference sequence).

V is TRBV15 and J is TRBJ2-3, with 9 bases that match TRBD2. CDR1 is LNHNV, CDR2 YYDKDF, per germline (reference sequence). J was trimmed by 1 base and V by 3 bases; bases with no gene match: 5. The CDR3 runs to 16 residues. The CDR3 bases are TGTGCCACCAGCAGTTGGCCTAGCGGGGGCACAGATACGCAGTATTTT. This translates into CATSSWPSGGTDTQYF.

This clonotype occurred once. CDR3 residues: CATSGHEQYF. In DNA, the CDR3 is TGTGCCACTTCAGGACACGAGCAGTACTTC. The V gene is TRBV10-3, the J gene TRBJ2-7; no reliable D call. The CDR3 covers 10 residues. V was clipped by 10 bases and J by 5 bases, with 9 bases between them. Germline V CDR1 and CDR2: ENHRY, SYGVKD.

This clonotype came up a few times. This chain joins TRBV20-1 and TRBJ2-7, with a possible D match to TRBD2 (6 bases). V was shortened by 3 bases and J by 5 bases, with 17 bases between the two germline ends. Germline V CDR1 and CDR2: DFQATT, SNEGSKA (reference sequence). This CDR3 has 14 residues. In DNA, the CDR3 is TGCAGTGCTAGTCTTCAGCGGGTCTACCACGAGCAGTACTTC. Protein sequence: CSASLQRVYHEQYF.

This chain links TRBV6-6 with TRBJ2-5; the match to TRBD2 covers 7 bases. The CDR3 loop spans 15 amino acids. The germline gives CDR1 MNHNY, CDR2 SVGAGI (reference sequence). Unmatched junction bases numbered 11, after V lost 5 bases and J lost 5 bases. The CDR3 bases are TGTGCCAGCAGTGCCTATCGGCGGGGGTGGGAGACCCAGTACTTC. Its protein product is CASSAYRRGWETQYF.

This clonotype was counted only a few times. CDR3 coding DNA: TGTGCCAGCAGTTACTCGACAGGGACTGAAGCTTTCTTT. This encodes CASSYSTGTEAFF. The rearrangement links TRBV6-6 to TRBJ1-1; 7 positions match TRBD1. The trim removed 0 bases at V and 5 bases at J, leaving 0 bases unmatched. Germline V gene data show CDR1 as MNHNY and CDR2 as SVGAGI (reference sequence). This CDR3 has 13 residues.

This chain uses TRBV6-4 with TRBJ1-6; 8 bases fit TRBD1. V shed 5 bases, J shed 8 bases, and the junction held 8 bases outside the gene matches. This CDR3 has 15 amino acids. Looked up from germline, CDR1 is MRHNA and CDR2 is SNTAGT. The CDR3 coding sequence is TGTGCCAGCAGTTACAGGGGGGAGGGATATTCACCCCTCCACTTT. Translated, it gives CASSYRGEGYSPLHF.

The CDR3 DNA is TGCGCCAGCAGCCCCCCTGTGGGAGGGCCGGCAGATACGCAGTATTTT. Translating it yields CASSPPVGGPADTQYF. The rearrangement uses TRBV4-1 and TRBJ2-3, with 7 bases identical to TRBD2. Germline-derived CDR1 and CDR2 are MGHRA and YSYEKL. V dropped 4 bases and J dropped 4; count of bases not matched to a gene: 11. The CDR3 extends over 16 amino acids.

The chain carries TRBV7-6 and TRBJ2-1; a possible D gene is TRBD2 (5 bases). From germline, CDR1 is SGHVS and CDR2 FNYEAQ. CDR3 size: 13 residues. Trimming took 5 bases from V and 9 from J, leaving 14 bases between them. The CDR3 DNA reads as TGTGCCAGCAGCCATGGCGGGTACGGTGAGCAGTTCTTC. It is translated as CASSHGGYGEQFF.

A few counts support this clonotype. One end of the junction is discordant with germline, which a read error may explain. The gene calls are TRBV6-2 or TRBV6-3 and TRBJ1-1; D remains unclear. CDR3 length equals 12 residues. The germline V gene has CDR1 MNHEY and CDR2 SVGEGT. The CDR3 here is CASSRRRTEALF. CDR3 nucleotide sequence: TGTGCCAGCAGTCGGCGGAGGACTGAAGCCCTCTTT.

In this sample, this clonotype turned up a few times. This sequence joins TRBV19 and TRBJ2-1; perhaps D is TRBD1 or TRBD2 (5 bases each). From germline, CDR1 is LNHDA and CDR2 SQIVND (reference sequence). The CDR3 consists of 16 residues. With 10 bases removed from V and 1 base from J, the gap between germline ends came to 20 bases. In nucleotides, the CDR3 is TGTGCCACCATCAGGCCGGGACGGACTTCCTACAATGAGCAGTTCTTC. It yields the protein CATIRPGRTSYNEQFF. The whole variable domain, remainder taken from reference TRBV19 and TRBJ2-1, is DGGITQSPKYLFRKEGQNVTLSCEQNLNHDAMYWYRQDPGQGLRLIYYSQIVNDFQKGDIAEGYSVSREKKESFPLTVTSAQKNPTAFYLCATIRPGRTSYNEQFFGPGTRLTVL.

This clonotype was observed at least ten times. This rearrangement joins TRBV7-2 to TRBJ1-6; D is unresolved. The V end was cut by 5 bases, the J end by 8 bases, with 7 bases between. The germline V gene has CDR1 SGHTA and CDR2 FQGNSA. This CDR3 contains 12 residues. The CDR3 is CASSVRDSPLHF. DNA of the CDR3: TGTGCCAGCAGCGTGCGGGATTCACCCCTCCACTTT.

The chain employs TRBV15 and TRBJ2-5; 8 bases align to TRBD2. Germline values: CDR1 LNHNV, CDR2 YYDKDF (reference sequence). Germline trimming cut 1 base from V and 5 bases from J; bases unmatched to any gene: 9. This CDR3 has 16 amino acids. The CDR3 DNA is TGTGCCACCAGCAGAGCTCAAGCGGGAGAGGGGGAGACCCAGTACTTC. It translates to CATSRAQAGEGETQYF.